Presented here are 2 T cell receptor beta chains from one specimen sequenced in a study of shared clonotypes between healthy human individuals. TCRdb's copy holds only in-frame clones and misses some; the assay was immunoSEQ multiplex PCR. Of about 2.3 million clones listed, 85% to 95% are singletons. Sequencing used naive CD4+ T cells from PBMCs. Subset described: CD45RA+ positively selected. All receptors derive from a man younger than 35 in good health. Some clones in this sample may be carry-over from other donors' samples.

This chain uses TRBV27 with TRBJ2-7; 9 bases are shared with TRBD1. Germline V lookup: CDR1 MNHEY, CDR2 SMNVEV (reference sequence). The CDR3 spans 16 residues. J lost 1 base, V lost 5 bases, and 9 bases had no gene match. The DNA for the CDR3 is TGTGCCAGCAGTGGGCCCGGACAGGGGTTATCCTACGAGCAGTACTTC. This sequence encodes CASSGPGQGLSYEQYF.

The chain links TRBV27 to TRBJ2-3; D not certain. In germline, CDR1 is MNHEY, CDR2 SMNVEV (reference sequence). V was shortened by 3 bases and J by 1 base, with 5 bases between the two germline ends. The CDR3 totals 13 residues. The CDR3 nucleotides are TGTGCCAGCAGTTTCCTAGGCACAGATACGCAGTATTTT. Translation: CASSFLGTDTQYF.